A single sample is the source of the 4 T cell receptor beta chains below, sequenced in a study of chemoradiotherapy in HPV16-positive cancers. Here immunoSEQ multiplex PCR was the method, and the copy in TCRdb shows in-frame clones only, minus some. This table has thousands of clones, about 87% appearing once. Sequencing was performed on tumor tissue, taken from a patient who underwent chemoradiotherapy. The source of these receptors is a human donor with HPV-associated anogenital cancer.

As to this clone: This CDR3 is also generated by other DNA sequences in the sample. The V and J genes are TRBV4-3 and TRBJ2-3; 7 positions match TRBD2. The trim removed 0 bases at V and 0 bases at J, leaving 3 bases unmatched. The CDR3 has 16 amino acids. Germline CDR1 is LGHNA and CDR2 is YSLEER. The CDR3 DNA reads TGCGCCAGCAGCCAAGATTTGGGGGGGAGCACAGATACGCAGTATTTT. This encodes CASSQDLGGSTDTQYF.

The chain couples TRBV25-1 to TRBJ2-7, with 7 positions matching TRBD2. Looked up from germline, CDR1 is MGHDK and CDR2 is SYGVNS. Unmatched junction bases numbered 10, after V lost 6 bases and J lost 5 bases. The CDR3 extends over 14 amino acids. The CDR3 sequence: CASRPSVGGNEQYF. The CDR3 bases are TGTGCCAGCAGACCCAGCGTGGGAGGGAACGAGCAGTACTTC.

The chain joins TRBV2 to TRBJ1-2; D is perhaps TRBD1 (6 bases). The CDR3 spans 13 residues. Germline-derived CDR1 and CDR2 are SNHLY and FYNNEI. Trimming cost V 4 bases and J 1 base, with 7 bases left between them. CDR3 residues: CASSGDINYGYTF. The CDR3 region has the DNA TGTGCCAGCAGTGGGGACATTAACTATGGCTACACCTTC. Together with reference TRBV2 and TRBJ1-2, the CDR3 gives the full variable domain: EPEVTQTPSHQVTQMGQEVILRCVPISNHLYFYWYRQILGQKVEFLVSFYNNEISEKSEIFDDQFSVERPDGSNFTLKIRSTKLEDSAMYFCASSGDINYGYTFGSGTRLTVV.

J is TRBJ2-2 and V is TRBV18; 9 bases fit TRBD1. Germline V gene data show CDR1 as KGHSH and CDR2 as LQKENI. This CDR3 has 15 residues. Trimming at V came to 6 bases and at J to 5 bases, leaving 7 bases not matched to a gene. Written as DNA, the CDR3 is TGTGCCAGCTCTCAACAGGGGGCCGAAACCGGGGAGCTGTTTTTT. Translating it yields CASSQQGAETGELFF.